This TCR beta chain emerged from a study of cytomegalovirus exposure and HLA in healthy donors. General study findings and limits: A later analysis associated 15,000 to 20,000 TCR beta sequences with HLA alleles at a 0.05 false discovery rate.

Both 60 Vbeta primers and 13 Jbeta primers went into the PCR. Libraries were prepared by immunoSEQ multiplex PCR; TCRdb keeps only in-frame clonotypes and omits some of them. Here the sample spans 75,000 to 100,000 clones, about 8% being singletons. Only a few counts were recorded for this clone. No antigen is known for it. From germline, CDR1 is MNHEY and CDR2 SMNVEV (reference sequence). The CDR3 has 14 residues. Deletions cut 6 bases from V and 5 bases from J, with 16 bases between. Input material: PBMCs. The TCR sequence derives from a man aged 45-65 years in good health and CMV-seronegative. This rearrangement joins TRBV27 to TRBJ1-1, with D hard to call. CDR3 region: CASRGHSIGTEAFF. For the CDR3, the DNA is TGTGCCAGCAGGGGCCACAGTATTGGAACTGAAGCTTTCTTT.